The 27 T cell receptor beta chains presented below share a single source sample, sequenced in a study of stem cell transplantation in POMP-related autoinflammatory disease. Profiled with immunoSEQ multiplex PCR; TCRdb holds only in-frame clones, not every one. The data show 33,000 or so clones, about 91% seen once. The sample was CD4+ T cells from PBMCs, taken before stem cell transplantation. These receptors were obtained from a human donor with POMP-related autoinflammation and immune dysregulation (PRAID).

The CDR3 bases are TGTGCCAGCAGTAGGGGGCTGGAGGGCTACACCTTC. Its translation: CASSRGLEGYTF. This chain connects TRBV28 to TRBJ1-2; 7 bases fit TRBD1. After removal of 5 bases from V and 8 bases from J, the junction contained 5 bases not matched to a gene. The germline gives CDR1 MDHEN, CDR2 SYDVKM. This CDR3 has 12 residues.

This CDR3 is CASSYLVTGELFF. CDR3 DNA sequence: TGTGCCAGCAGTTACCTCGTAACCGGGGAGCTGTTTTTT. The rearrangement joins TRBV6-5 to TRBJ2-2; D remains unclear. Trimming shortened V by 2 bases and J by 5 bases, and 6 bases separated the two germline ends. CDR1 and CDR2 from the germline V gene are MNHEY and SVGAGI. The CDR3 length is 13 residues.

The gene calls are TRBV5-6 and TRBJ1-4, with D tentatively TRBD1 (6 bases). V lost 2 bases and J lost 2, with 7 bases in between. The germline CDR1 and CDR2 sequences are SGHDT and YYEEEE. The CDR3 is made up of 14 amino acids. The CDR3 protein is CASSLRGTNEKLFF. CDR3 coding DNA: TGTGCCAGCAGCTTAAGGGGGACTAATGAAAAACTGTTTTTT.

The chain recombines TRBV6-6 with TRBJ1-1; TRBD1 is a possible D gene (6 bases). The CDR3 sequence is 14 residues long. Trimming took off 6 bases at V and 5 bases at J, with 16 bases between the two ends. Germline V gene sequence: CDR1 MNHNY, CDR2 SVGAGI (reference sequence). For the CDR3, the DNA is TGTGCCAGCAGCCGCGCGGGGGCGCGGACTGAAGCTTTCTTT. As protein: CASSRAGARTEAFF.

This clone appeared a single time. This sequence joins TRBV28 and TRBJ1-4, with D tentatively TRBD1 (5 bases). V lost 10 bases, J lost 10 bases, and 22 bases lay in between. The CDR3 covers 14 residues. CDR1 and CDR2 from the germline V gene are MDHEN and SYDVKM. CDR3 in DNA: TGTGCCATCTCTGGGGGTGTAAATAAGGGAAAACTGTTTTTT. Translation gives CAISGGVNKGKLFF.

The gene calls are TRBV25-1 and TRBJ2-7; TRBD1 matches at 7 bases. The CDR3 runs 13 residues. Unmatched junction bases numbered 4, after V lost 4 bases and J lost 4 bases. Germline CDR1 is MGHDK and CDR2 is SYGVNS. This chain's CDR3 is CASSVTGVYEQYF. DNA of the CDR3: TGTGCCAGCAGTGTCACAGGGGTATACGAGCAGTACTTC.

The V gene is TRBV5-1, the J gene TRBJ2-5; no definite D call. The CDR3 has 13 residues. Germline CDR1 and CDR2: SGHRS and YFSETQ. With 0 bases removed from V and 5 bases from J, the gap between germline ends came to 8 bases. In DNA form, the CDR3 reads TGCGCCAGCAGCTTGGCCGCGGTGGAGACCCAGTACTTC. Amino acids: CASSLAAVETQYF.

The V gene is TRBV6-6, the J gene TRBJ1-5, with 12 bases matching TRBD1. From germline, CDR1 is MNHNY and CDR2 SVGAGI (reference sequence). J gave up 6 bases and V 7 bases, and 7 bases lay outside the gene matches. The CDR3 has 15 residues. This chain's CDR3 is CASNRGQGAGQPQHF. CDR3 in DNA: TGTGCCAGCAACCGGGGACAGGGGGCCGGTCAGCCCCAGCATTTT.

The sample holds a few counts of this clone. This chain connects TRBV27 to TRBJ1-1; D gene ambiguous. V shed 6 bases and J shed 1 base, with 12 bases lying between them. From germline, CDR1 is MNHEY and CDR2 SMNVEV (reference sequence). The CDR3 consists of 14 residues. This chain's CDR3 is CASSPPGWNTEAFF. CDR3 sequence (DNA): TGTGCCAGCAGCCCCCCCGGGTGGAACACTGAAGCTTTCTTT.

The chain combines TRBV5-1 with TRBJ2-1; D is possibly TRBD1 (6 bases). The CDR3 is made up of 14 amino acids. The V gene lost 3 bases and the J gene lost 6 bases, with 13 bases spanning the gap. Germline CDR1 reads SGHRS; CDR2 reads YFSETQ. CDR3 in DNA: TGCGCCAGCAGCTCGCCACAGGGAATCAATGAGCAGTTCTTC. Protein: CASSSPQGINEQFF.

J is TRBJ2-1 and V is TRBV9; D is unclear. The V end lost 0 bases, the J end lost 7 bases, and 14 bases lay between the germline ends. The CDR3 runs 15 residues. Germline CDR1 SGDLS, CDR2 YYNGEE. The CDR3 sequence: CASSVARAGWNEQFF. The CDR3 nucleotides are TGTGCCAGCAGCGTAGCAAGGGCCGGGTGGAATGAGCAGTTCTTC.

This clone showed up just a few times. This chain uses TRBV4-1 with TRBJ1-2; 12 nucleotides agree with TRBD1. This CDR3 contains 15 residues. CDR1 and CDR2 from the germline V gene are MGHRA and YSYEKL. The V gene end was trimmed by 2 bases and the J gene end by 8 bases; junction bases not matched to a gene: 6. The chain's CDR3 is CASSQLGQGARGYTF. The DNA for the CDR3 is TGCGCCAGCAGCCAATTGGGACAGGGGGCGCGAGGCTACACCTTC.

CDR3 in DNA: TGTGCCAGCAGCTCGGGACAGGGAGGCGGCTACACCTTC. It yields the protein CASSSGQGGGYTF. The V and J genes are TRBV5-4 and TRBJ1-2, with TRBD1 identical over 9 bases. The CDR3 is 13 amino acids. Germline loops: CDR1 SGHNT, CDR2 YYREEE (reference sequence). Losses at the gene ends were 3 bases for V and 8 bases for J; bases not matched to a gene: 5.

This clone came up a few times. This sequence joins TRBV5-1 and TRBJ1-6; 9 nucleotides match TRBD1. Per germline, CDR1 SGHRS and CDR2 YFSETQ. CDR3 length: 14 amino acids. Unmatched junction bases numbered 3, after V lost 4 bases and J lost 7 bases. The CDR3 sequence is CASSTGTGNSPLHF. The CDR3 nucleotides are TGCGCCAGCAGCACCGGGACAGGGAATTCACCCCTCCACTTT.

The rearrangement links TRBV7-9 to TRBJ2-5; 8 nucleotides match TRBD2. After removal of 3 bases from V and 1 base from J, the junction contained 1 base not matched to a gene. The CDR3 extends over 14 amino acids. Germline V gene data show CDR1 as SEHNR and CDR2 as FQNEAQ (reference sequence). In DNA form, the CDR3 reads TGTGCCAGCAGCTTCGGACTAGCCCAAGAGACCCAGTACTTC. As protein: CASSFGLAQETQYF.

The CDR3 DNA reads TGTGCCAGCAGTGATAGAGTCTCCTACGAGCAGTACTTC. Translating it yields CASSDRVSYEQYF. V and J are TRBV6-1 and TRBJ2-7; D remains ambiguous. The CDR3 runs 13 residues. Deletions cut 3 bases from V and 0 bases from J, with 6 bases between. Germline lookup yields CDR1 MNHNS and CDR2 SASEGT.

This clone was seen just once. The J gene is TRBJ2-3, the V gene TRBV6-5; D remains ambiguous. The CDR3 is 13 residues long. V was clipped by 6 bases and J by 7 bases, with 14 bases between them. The V gene's germline CDR1 is MNHEY and CDR2 SVGAGI. Here the CDR3 DNA reads TGTGCCAGCAGGGGTAGTTTCAGGCATACGCAGTATTTT. Protein product: CASRGSFRHTQYF.

This chain links TRBV28 with TRBJ1-2; D might be TRBD1 (5 bases). CDR1 MDHEN and CDR2 SYDVKM come from the germline V gene. V shed 8 bases and J shed 4 bases, with 11 bases lying between them. The CDR3 consists of 12 residues. The CDR3 region is CASGTGGYGYTF. DNA of the CDR3: TGTGCCAGCGGGACGGGGGGCTATGGCTACACCTTC.

V usage is TRBV20-1 and J usage is TRBJ2-5, with D uncertain. The V gene's germline CDR1 is DFQATT and CDR2 SNEGSKA (reference sequence). The CDR3 consists of 11 residues. The V gene lost 3 bases and the J gene lost 3 bases, with 5 bases spanning the gap. CDR3 in amino acids: CSASDEETQYF. The CDR3, as DNA: TGCAGTGCTAGTGACGAAGAGACCCAGTACTTC.

CDR3 DNA: TGTGCCAGCAGCCAGCGGCTAGCGGGGGGCCAAGAGACCCAGTACTTC. It yields the protein CASSQRLAGGQETQYF. The chain joins TRBV4-2 to TRBJ2-5, with 11 bases aligning to TRBD2. Germline values: CDR1 LGHNA, CDR2 YNFKEQ. V lost 3 bases to trimming and J lost 1 base; unmatched junction nucleotides: 4. The CDR3 length is 16 residues.

J is TRBJ2-5 and V is TRBV4-1; 7 bases align to TRBD1. The CDR3 consists of 15 residues. The germline V gene encodes CDR1 MGHRA and CDR2 YSYEKL. The junction had 6 bases not matched to a gene; V was cut back by 1 base and J by 4 bases. The CDR3 nucleotides read TGCGCCAGCAGCCAAGTTTGGACAGGCTTAGAGACCCAGTACTTC. This codes for CASSQVWTGLETQYF.

V gene TRBV28 combines with J gene TRBJ2-7, with D maybe TRBD2 (5 bases). In germline, CDR1 is MDHEN, CDR2 SYDVKM. The CDR3 is 14 residues long. V was trimmed by 4 bases and J by 5 bases, leaving 15 bases between them. The CDR3 protein is CASSYRALGNEQYF. The CDR3, as DNA: TGTGCCAGCAGTTACCGGGCACTAGGTAACGAGCAGTACTTC.

The chain combines TRBV29-1 with TRBJ2-1; 11 bases agree with TRBD1. The CDR3 has 15 residues. Germline assignment: CDR1 SQVTM and CDR2 ANQGSEA. The V and J ends lost 5 bases and 7 bases, in that order; junction bases with no gene match: 10. The CDR3 spells CSVSTGQGALNEQFF. As DNA, the CDR3 is TGCAGCGTTAGCACCGGACAGGGGGCCTTAAATGAGCAGTTCTTC.

This clone was seen a few times. The chain uses TRBV5-4 and TRBJ2-3, with 12 positions matching TRBD2. After removal of 4 bases from V and 6 bases from J, the junction contained 6 bases not matched to a gene. CDR3 length: 15 amino acids. Per the germline V gene, CDR1 is SGHNT and CDR2 is YYREEE (reference sequence). The CDR3 DNA reads TGTGCCAGCAGCCCCCCGGGACTAGCGGGCGATACGCAGTATTTT. Protein product: CASSPPGLAGDTQYF.

The sample holds one count of this clone. This chain links TRBV6-1 with TRBJ2-1; D is possibly TRBD1 or TRBD2 (5 bases each). This CDR3 spans 12 amino acids. V lost 6 bases and J lost 14, with 17 bases in between. In germline, CDR1 is MNHNS, CDR2 SASEGT. For the CDR3, the DNA is TGTGCCAGCAGCTTATACAGGACTCGGGAGTTCTTC. It specifies CASSLYRTREFF.

CDR3 sequence (DNA): TGTGCCAGCAGCGTAGGTAACCCCTACGAGCAGTACTTC. It specifies CASSVGNPYEQYF. This chain connects TRBV11-2 to TRBJ2-7; D uncertain. This CDR3 has 13 residues. Germline lookup yields CDR1 SGHAT and CDR2 FQNNGV. The V gene lost 5 bases and the J gene lost 2 bases, with 10 bases spanning the gap.

The rearrangement joins TRBV2 to TRBJ1-1, with 7 bases lining up with TRBD1. This CDR3 is built from 15 residues. The junction had 9 bases not matched to a gene; V was cut back by 6 bases and J by 2 bases. Germline CDR1 reads SNHLY; CDR2 reads FYNNEI. CDR3 residues: CASSSTRDRNTEAFF. The CDR3 bases are TGTGCCAGCAGCTCGACCCGGGACAGAAACACTGAAGCTTTCTTT.